This T cell receptor (beta chain) was found in a study of T cell responses to AZD1222 COVID-19 vaccine. In the case of this clone: Its cognate antigen is unknown.

Per germline, CDR1 LNHDA and CDR2 SQIVND (reference sequence). Trimming removed 4 bases from V and 0 bases from J; junction bases left unmatched: 4. There are 16 residues in the CDR3. Profiled with immunoSEQ multiplex PCR; TCRdb holds only in-frame clones, not every one. The table lists 95,000 to 150,000 clones, more than 85% of them singletons. General study points: Among the donors, most were white British and more were female, and clonal diversity was possibly underestimated. Without day 14 samples, only post-peak T cell repertoires were studied. Reportedly, close to half of spike-specific TCRs are directed against unmutated variant regions.

Here the sequenced sample was peripheral blood, taken on day 0 of MenACWY control vaccination. The V gene is TRBV19, the J gene TRBJ2-7; 12 bases match TRBD2. This sequence was found in an adult in good health. CDR3 protein: CASSRTSGTPSYEQYF. Here the CDR3 DNA reads TGTGCCAGTAGTAGGACTAGCGGGACTCCCTCCTACGAGCAGTACTTC. Supplemented by reference TRBV19 and TRBJ2-7, the full variable domain reads DGGITQSPKYLFRKEGQNVTLSCEQNLNHDAMYWYRQDPGQGLRLIYYSQIVNDFQKGDIAEGYSVSREKKESFPLTVTSAQKNPTAFYLCASSRTSGTPSYEQYFGPGTRLTVT.